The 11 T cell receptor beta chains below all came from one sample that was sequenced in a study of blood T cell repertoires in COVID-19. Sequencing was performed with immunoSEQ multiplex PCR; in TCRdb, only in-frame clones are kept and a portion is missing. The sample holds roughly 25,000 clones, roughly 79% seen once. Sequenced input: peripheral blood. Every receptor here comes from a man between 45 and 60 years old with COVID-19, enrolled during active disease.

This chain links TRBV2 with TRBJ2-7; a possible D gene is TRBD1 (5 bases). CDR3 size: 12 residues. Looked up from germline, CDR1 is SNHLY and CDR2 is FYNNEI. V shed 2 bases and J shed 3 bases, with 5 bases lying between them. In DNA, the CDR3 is TGTGCCAGCAGTGAAAGGGGCTACGAGCAGTACTTC. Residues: CASSERGYEQYF.

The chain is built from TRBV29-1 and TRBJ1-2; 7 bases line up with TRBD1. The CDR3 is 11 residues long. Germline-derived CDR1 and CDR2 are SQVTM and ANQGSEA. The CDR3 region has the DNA TGCAGTTTTGGAGACAGGGATGGCTACACCTTC. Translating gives CSFGDRDGYTF.

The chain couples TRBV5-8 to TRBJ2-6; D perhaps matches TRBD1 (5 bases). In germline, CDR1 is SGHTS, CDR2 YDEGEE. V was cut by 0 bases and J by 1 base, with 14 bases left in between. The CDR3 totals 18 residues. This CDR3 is CASSLGQGHLSGANVLTF. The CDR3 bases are TGTGCCAGCAGCTTGGGGCAGGGCCATCTATCTGGGGCCAACGTCCTGACTTTC.

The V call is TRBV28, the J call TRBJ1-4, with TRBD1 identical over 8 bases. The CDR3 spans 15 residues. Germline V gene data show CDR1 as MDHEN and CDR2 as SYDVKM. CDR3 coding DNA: TGTGCGAGCCACTCACAGGGACAGGTTAATGAAAAACTGTTTTTT. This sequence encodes CASHSQGQVNEKLFF. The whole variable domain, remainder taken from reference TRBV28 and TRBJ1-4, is DVKVTQSSRYLVKRTGEKVFLECVQDMDHENMFWYRQDPGLGLRLIYFSYDVKMKEKGDIPEGYSVSREKKERFSLILESASTNQTSMYLCASHSQGQVNEKLFFGSGTQLSVL.

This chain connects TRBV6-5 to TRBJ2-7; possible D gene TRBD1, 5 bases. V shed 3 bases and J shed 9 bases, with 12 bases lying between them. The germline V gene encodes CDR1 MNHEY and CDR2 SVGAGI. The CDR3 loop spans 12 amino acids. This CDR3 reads CASSYPGQGQYF. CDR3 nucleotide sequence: TGTGCCAGCAGTTATCCAGGCCAGGGGCAGTACTTC.

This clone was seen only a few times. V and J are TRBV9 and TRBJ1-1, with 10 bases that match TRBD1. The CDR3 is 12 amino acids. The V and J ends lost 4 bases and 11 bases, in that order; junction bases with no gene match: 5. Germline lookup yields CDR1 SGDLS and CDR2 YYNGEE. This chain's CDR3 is CASSPGQGGAFF. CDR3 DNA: TGTGCCAGCAGCCCTGGACAGGGGGGTGCTTTCTTT.

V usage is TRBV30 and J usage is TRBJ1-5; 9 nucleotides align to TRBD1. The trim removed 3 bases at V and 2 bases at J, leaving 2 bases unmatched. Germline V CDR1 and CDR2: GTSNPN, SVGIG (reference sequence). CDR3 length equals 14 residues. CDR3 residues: CAWSRQGGNQPQHF. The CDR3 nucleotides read TGTGCCTGGAGCAGACAGGGGGGCAATCAGCCCCAGCATTTT. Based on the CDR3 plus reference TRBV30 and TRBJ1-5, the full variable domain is SQTIHQWPATLVQPVGSPLSLECTVEGTSNPNLYWYRQAAGRGLQLLFYSVGIGQISSEVPQNLSASRPQDRQFILSSKKLLLSDSGFYLCAWSRQGGNQPQHFGDGTRLSIL.

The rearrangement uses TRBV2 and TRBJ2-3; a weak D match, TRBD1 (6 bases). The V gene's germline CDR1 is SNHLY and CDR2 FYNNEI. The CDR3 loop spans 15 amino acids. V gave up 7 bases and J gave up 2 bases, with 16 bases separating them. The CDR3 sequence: CASIGFSGATDTQYF. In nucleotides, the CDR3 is TGTGCCAGCATCGGGTTTTCAGGGGCCACAGATACGCAGTATTTT.

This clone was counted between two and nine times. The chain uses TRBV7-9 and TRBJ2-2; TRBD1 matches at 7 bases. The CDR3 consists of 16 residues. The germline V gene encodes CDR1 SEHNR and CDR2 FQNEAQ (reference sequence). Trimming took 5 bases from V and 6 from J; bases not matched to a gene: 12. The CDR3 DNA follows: TGTGCCAGCAGCGTGGGGGACAGTCGGGGAGCCGGGGAGCTGTTTTTT. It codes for CASSVGDSRGAGELFF.

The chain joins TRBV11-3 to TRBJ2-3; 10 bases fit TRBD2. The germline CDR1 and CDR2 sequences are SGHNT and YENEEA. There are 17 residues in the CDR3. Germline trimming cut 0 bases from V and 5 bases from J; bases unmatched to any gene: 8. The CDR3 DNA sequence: TGTGCCAGCAGCTTAGAGGCTAGCGGGAGAGGGTTAGATACGCAGTATTTT. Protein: CASSLEASGRGLDTQYF.

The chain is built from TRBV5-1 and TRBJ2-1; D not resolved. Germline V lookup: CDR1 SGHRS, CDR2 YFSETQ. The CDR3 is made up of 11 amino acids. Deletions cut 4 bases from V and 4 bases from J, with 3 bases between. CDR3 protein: CASSQYNEQFF. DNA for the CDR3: TGCGCCAGCAGCCAATACAATGAGCAGTTCTTC.